The clone carrying this T cell receptor beta chain was counted only a few times. The antigen is unknown. The ends were cut back, 2 bases at V and 8 bases at J, with 11 bases in the middle. The CDR3 consists of 13 residues. Germline V gene lookup returns CDR1 SGDLS and CDR2 YYNGEE. The study reverse transcribed the entire isolated RNA, so it sequenced expressed TCRB transcripts. Sequencing used immunoSEQ multiplex PCR; TCRdb keeps in-frame clones, though not all of them. The sample lists roughly 450,000 clones; over 9.5% were seen once. The data originate from a study of beta chain features in type 1 diabetes. General study points: Possible PCR preference for shorter templates applied equally to patients and controls.

The chain joins TRBV9 to TRBJ1-3, with TRBD1 as a possible D gene (5 bases). Sequenced: naive CD4+ T cells from blood. The sequence came from a woman under 30 in good health. The CDR3 is CASSVTAGDTIYF. The CDR3, as DNA: TGTGCCAGCAGCGTTACTGCGGGGGACACCATATATTTT.